Following are 24 T cell receptor beta chains from one sample sequenced in a study of T cells after yellow fever vaccination. TCRdb called the 5' RACE reads again in MiXCR, with one record for every CDR3 protein. The sample includes 25,000 to 40,000 distinct CDR3 sequences, 6.5% to 8.5% of them seen just once. The sample was PBMCs, either bulk or a sorted T-cell subset (CD4+, CD8+, memory, or dextramer-sorted; not recorded which), taken on the day of the first yellow fever vaccination. Receptor source: a man aged 18-30 years who received the YFV17D yellow fever vaccine.

About this clonotype itself: At one boundary the junction diverges from the germline segment, which might be a read error. V usage is TRBV12-3 or TRBV12-4 and J usage is TRBJ1-5; weak D call: TRBD1 (6 bases). This CDR3 spans 17 amino acids. CDR3 coding DNA: TGTTCCAGCAGTTTTGCCTACGGAGGGGGTGGCTATCAGCCCCAGCATTTT. Encoded protein: CSSSFAYGGGGYQPQHF.

On this clonotype: A clone one base away is much larger, so this may be a read error. The rearrangement joins TRBV2 to TRBJ2-2; D gene unclear. Per the germline V gene, CDR1 is SNHLY and CDR2 is FYNNEI. The CDR3 length is 14 residues. CDR3 sequence: CASSRSYNTVELFF. The CDR3 bases are TGTGCCAGCAGTAGGAGTTATAACACCGTGGAGCTGTTTTTT.

This clonotype was picked up many times. This chain joins TRBV4-3 and TRBJ2-5; 7 positions match TRBD2. Trimming at V came to 1 base and at J to 0 bases, leaving 8 bases not matched to a gene. Germline V gives CDR1 LGHNA, CDR2 YSLEER. This CDR3 contains 17 residues. CDR3 coding DNA: TGCGCCAGCAGCCAAGTGGAAGCGGGATCGTACCAAGAGACCCAGTACTTC. This gives the protein CASSQVEAGSYQETQYF.

At least ten counts were recorded for this clonotype. The V call is TRBV24-1, the J call TRBJ2-2; TRBD1 or TRBD2 may be the D gene (5 bases each). Germline lookup yields CDR1 KGHDR and CDR2 SFDVKD. The CDR3 runs to 14 residues. Trimming took 0 bases from V and 7 from J, leaving 8 bases between them. CDR3 coding DNA: TGTGCCACCAGTGATTTGCGGGGCGGCGGGGAGCTGTTTTTT. Encoded protein: CATSDLRGGGELFF.

The V call is TRBV6-2 or TRBV6-3, the J call TRBJ2-5, with 7 nucleotides matching TRBD2. The CDR3 extends over 12 amino acids. Germline V gene lookup returns CDR1 MNHEY and CDR2 SVGEGT. The ends lost 6 bases at V and 4 bases at J; junction bases unmatched: 2. CDR3 nucleotides: TGTGCCAGCAGGACGGGGGGAGAGACCCAGTACTTC. Translating gives CASRTGGETQYF.

The rearrangement joins TRBV20-1 to TRBJ1-1; a possible D gene is TRBD1 (5 bases). Trimming left V 0 bases short and J 3 bases short, with 8 bases between. This CDR3 contains 13 residues. CDR1 and CDR2 from the germline V gene are DFQATT and SNEGSKA (reference sequence). The CDR3 protein is CSAREGGDTEAFF. The DNA for the CDR3 is TGCAGTGCTAGAGAGGGAGGGGACACTGAAGCTTTCTTT.

Many counts were recorded for this clonotype. V and J are TRBV7-2 and TRBJ1-1, with 10 bases identical to TRBD1. This CDR3 region has 14 residues. Losses at the gene ends were 5 bases for V and 8 bases for J; bases not matched to a gene: 8. In germline, CDR1 is SGHTA, CDR2 FQGNSA. CDR3 DNA: TGTGCCAGCAGCCGGAGGACAGGGGGAGAAGAAGCTTTCTTT. Its protein product is CASSRRTGGEEAFF.

V and J are TRBV28 and TRBJ1-2; unclear D gene. V was shortened by 7 bases and J by 4 bases, with 4 bases between the two germline ends. The CDR3 runs to 10 residues. Germline CDR1 MDHEN, CDR2 SYDVKM. This CDR3 is CASKGYGYTF. Here the CDR3 DNA reads TGTGCCAGCAAAGGCTATGGCTACACCTTC.

This clonotype was recorded at least ten times. The chain joins TRBV7-2 to TRBJ2-3, with no clear D. V dropped 8 bases and J dropped 2 bases, with 11 bases sitting between them. The CDR3 consists of 13 residues. The germline gives CDR1 SGHTA, CDR2 FQGNSA. The CDR3 DNA is TGTGCCAGCGAGCGTACTGTCACAGATACGCAGTATTTT. This translates into CASERTVTDTQYF.

This clonotype showed up many times. The chain carries TRBV20-1 and TRBJ2-1, with 9 bases matching TRBD1. With 5 bases clipped from V and 8 bases from J, the junction kept 13 bases outside the gene matches. The V gene's germline CDR1 is DFQATT and CDR2 SNEGSKA (reference sequence). The CDR3 is 15 residues long. The CDR3 here is CSAGTGTGIWDEQFF. The CDR3 DNA follows: TGCAGTGCTGGAACCGGGACAGGGATTTGGGATGAGCAGTTCTTC.

At least ten counts were recorded for this clonotype. The chain combines TRBV5-5 with TRBJ1-2, with D possibly being TRBD1 (5 bases). Germline assignment: CDR1 SGHKS and CDR2 YYEKEE (reference sequence). Trimming removed 4 bases at V and 4 bases at J, with 11 bases between. There are 13 residues in the CDR3. The CDR3 protein is CASSAGQRYGYTF. The CDR3 DNA follows: TGTGCCAGCAGCGCAGGGCAGCGCTATGGCTACACCTTC.

This clonotype was detected ten times or more. This rearrangement joins TRBV7-8 to TRBJ2-3; either TRBD1 or TRBD2 may fit D (5 bases each). CDR1 is SGHVS, CDR2 FQNEAQ, per germline. The CDR3 extends over 19 amino acids. Trimming took off 3 bases at V and 0 bases at J, with 22 bases between the two ends. The CDR3, as DNA: TGTGCCAGCAGCTTCCCCGGGACGCCGAGGACTGTTAGCACAGATACGCAGTATTTT. Translation: CASSFPGTPRTVSTDTQYF.

This clonotype was found many times. The chain recombines TRBV5-6 with TRBJ1-1; D remains ambiguous. Trimming took off 4 bases at V and 0 bases at J, with 13 bases between the two ends. The germline V gene encodes CDR1 SGHDT and CDR2 YYEEEE. There are 15 residues in the CDR3. The chain's CDR3 is CASSLPGSLNTEAFF. The CDR3 DNA is TGTGCCAGCAGCCTCCCGGGGTCGCTGAACACTGAAGCTTTCTTT.

Many counts were recorded for this clonotype. V and J are TRBV20-1 and TRBJ1-1, with 9 bases that match TRBD1. V gave up 6 bases and J gave up 1 base; unmatched junction bases: 6. Germline V CDR1 and CDR2: DFQATT, SNEGSKA (reference sequence). The CDR3 consists of 14 residues. The CDR3 bases are TGCAGTGCCAGGGACAGGGTGGAGAACACTGAAGCTTTCTTT. Its translation is CSARDRVENTEAFF.

This clonotype was picked up many times. The chain uses TRBV12-3 or TRBV12-4 and TRBJ2-2; a weak D match, TRBD1 (5 bases). The V and J ends lost 6 bases and 2 bases respectively, with 10 bases between them. The CDR3 is made up of 14 amino acids. CDR3 sequence reads: CASSRQGNTGELFF. The DNA for the CDR3 is TGTGCCAGCAGCCGCCAGGGAAACACCGGGGAGCTGTTTTTT.

This clonotype has only a few counts. V is TRBV7-2 and J is TRBJ2-5, with a tentative D call TRBD2 (5 bases). V was shortened by 5 bases and J by 2 bases, with 15 bases between the two germline ends. CDR1 is SGHTA, CDR2 FQGNSA, per germline. This CDR3 region has 15 residues. As DNA, the CDR3 is TGTGCCAGCAGCCGCGGCGCTAGCCTTCAAGAGACCCAGTACTTC. Residues: CASSRGASLQETQYF.

This clonotype was seen ten or more times. This chain joins TRBV5-5 and TRBJ1-2, with no clear D. CDR1 and CDR2 (germline): SGHKS, YYEKEE (reference sequence). Trimming took 0 bases from V and 6 from J, leaving 15 bases between them. The CDR3 extends over 15 amino acids. CDR3 sequence: CASSLAVYARDGYTF. The DNA for the CDR3 is TGTGCCAGCAGCTTGGCCGTTTATGCTAGGGATGGCTACACCTTC. The variable domain in full, with the rest retrieved from reference TRBV5-5 and TRBJ1-2, is DAGVTQSPTHLIKTRGQQVTLRCSPISGHKSVSWYQQVLGQGPQFIFQYYEKEERGRGNFPDRFSARQFPNYSSELNVNALLLGDSALYLCASSLAVYARDGYTFGSGTRLTVV.

The sample holds many counts of this clonotype. V is TRBV6-2 or TRBV6-3 and J is TRBJ1-4; no reliable D call. Germline V gene lookup returns CDR1 MNHEY and CDR2 SVGEGT. V shed 5 bases and J shed 6 bases, with 7 bases lying between them. CDR3 size: 12 residues. The CDR3 DNA is TGTGCCAGCAGTCCCGGGGATGAAAAACTGTTTTTT. Translating gives CASSPGDEKLFF.

In its sample, this clonotype was seen many times. The chain has TRBV24-1 and TRBJ1-5, with TRBD1 matching 7 bases. The CDR3 totals 16 residues. Losses at the gene ends were 2 bases for V and 4 bases for J; bases not matched to a gene: 7. Germline CDR1 is KGHDR and CDR2 is SFDVKD. The CDR3 nucleotides are TGTGCCACCAGTGATTCTAGGACAGGCGCTAATCAGCCCCAGCATTTT. Its translation: CATSDSRTGANQPQHF.

This clonotype has ten or more counts. The chain couples TRBV24-1 to TRBJ1-5; D uncertain. Trimming cost V 6 bases and J 1 base, with 6 bases left between them. The CDR3 runs 13 residues. The germline gives CDR1 KGHDR, CDR2 SFDVKD. CDR3 nucleotides: TGTGCCACCAGTCCGGGGAGCAATCAGCCCCAGCATTTT. It specifies CATSPGSNQPQHF.

There are many counts of this clonotype. The gene calls are TRBV20-1 and TRBJ1-5; TRBD1 might be the D (6 bases). Germline assignment: CDR1 DFQATT and CDR2 SNEGSKA (reference sequence). Deletions cut 6 bases from V and 8 bases from J, with 17 bases between. The CDR3 loop spans 13 amino acids. CDR3 in amino acids: CSARRGGQEPQHF. DNA for the CDR3: TGCAGTGCCCGAAGGGGGGGTCAAGAGCCCCAGCATTTT.

In its sample, this clonotype was seen a few times. The rearrangement links TRBV12-3 or TRBV12-4 to TRBJ1-1, with TRBD1 matching over 8 bases. Trimming at V came to 5 bases and at J to 1 base, leaving 0 bases not matched to a gene. The CDR3 spans 13 residues. The CDR3 DNA reads TGTGCCAGCAGTGGACAGGGGAACACTGAAGCTTTCTTT. Translating it yields CASSGQGNTEAFF.

This clonotype was seen at least ten times. V gene TRBV28 combines with J gene TRBJ2-1; 12 bases match TRBD1. The trim removed 6 bases at V and 6 bases at J, leaving 9 bases unmatched. Germline values: CDR1 MDHEN, CDR2 SYDVKM. There are 16 residues in the CDR3. CDR3 sequence reads: CASSPPGTGGRNEQFF. In DNA, the CDR3 is TGTGCCAGCAGCCCCCCAGGGACAGGGGGCCGCAATGAGCAGTTCTTC. Combining the CDR3 with reference TRBV28 and TRBJ2-1 gives the whole variable domain DVKVTQSSRYLVKRTGEKVFLECVQDMDHENMFWYRQDPGLGLRLIYFSYDVKMKEKGDIPEGYSVSREKKERFSLILESASTNQTSMYLCASSPPGTGGRNEQFFGPGTRLTVL.

There are many counts of this clonotype. The V call is TRBV3-1, the J call TRBJ2-1; 9 nucleotides match TRBD2. Germline V CDR1 and CDR2: LGHDT, YNNKEL (reference sequence). This CDR3 contains 15 residues. V dropped 8 bases and J dropped 7; count of bases not matched to a gene: 12. The CDR3 spells CASEWGSGGGNEQFF. CDR3 coding DNA: TGTGCCAGCGAATGGGGTAGCGGGGGAGGAAATGAGCAGTTCTTC.